This T cell receptor beta chain stems from a study of cytomegalovirus exposure and HLA in healthy donors. This clone was counted once. Antigen unknown. Use of 60 Vbeta and 13 Jbeta primers characterized the PCR. Data came from immunoSEQ multiplex PCR; TCRdb stores just in-frame clones and leaves some out. The sample consists of about 160,000 clones, roughly 80% of them appearing once. CDR3 size: 17 residues. Trimming took off 0 bases at V and 3 bases at J, with 12 bases between the two ends. Germline V gene lookup returns CDR1 LGHNA and CDR2 YSLEER. Findings and limits, study-wide: Analysis performed later showed TCR beta chains linked to HLA being more clonally expanded than equally common others.

Sequenced: PBMCs. The chain recombines TRBV4-3 with TRBJ1-6; TRBD1 is a possible D gene (6 bases). This receptor was obtained from a man aged 25-45 years in good health and CMV-seropositive. The CDR3 reads CASSQDQEQGYNSPLHF. DNA for the CDR3: TGCGCCAGCAGCCAAGATCAGGAACAGGGCTATAATTCACCCCTCCACTTT.